The T cell receptor (beta chain) under discussion was sequenced for a study of blood T cell repertoires in COVID-19. About the research overall: Acute-phase and convalescent COVID-19 samples originated in the United States, Italy and Spain.

Individuals drawn from 20 to 25 US areas were roughly 18 to 95 years old. Contact with a PCR-confirmed or clinician-diagnosed COVID-19 case occurred within 2 weeks of entry. Looked up from germline, CDR1 is LNHDA and CDR2 is SQIVND (reference sequence). The CDR3 spans 15 residues. The V and J ends lost 3 bases and 5 bases, in that order; junction bases with no gene match: 9. Original handling: Researchers report that nucleated cell counts were estimated from reference gene primer amplification. The repertoire was sequenced with immunoSEQ multiplex PCR; TCRdb's copy has only in-frame clones and lacks some. The DNA was the basis for D and trimming; V, J and clone size are from that table. The table has fewer than 250,000 clones, about 80% seen once.

The sequencing sample was made of PBMCs or T cells enriched from blood (not recorded which). The sequence came from a woman in her 40s who had been exposed to COVID-19. The chain recombines TRBV19 with TRBJ1-2, with 7 nucleotides matching TRBD1. The CDR3 DNA follows: TGTGCCAGTAGTATCCTGACAGGGCTCTCATATGGCTACACCTTC. Amino acids: CASSILTGLSYGYTF.